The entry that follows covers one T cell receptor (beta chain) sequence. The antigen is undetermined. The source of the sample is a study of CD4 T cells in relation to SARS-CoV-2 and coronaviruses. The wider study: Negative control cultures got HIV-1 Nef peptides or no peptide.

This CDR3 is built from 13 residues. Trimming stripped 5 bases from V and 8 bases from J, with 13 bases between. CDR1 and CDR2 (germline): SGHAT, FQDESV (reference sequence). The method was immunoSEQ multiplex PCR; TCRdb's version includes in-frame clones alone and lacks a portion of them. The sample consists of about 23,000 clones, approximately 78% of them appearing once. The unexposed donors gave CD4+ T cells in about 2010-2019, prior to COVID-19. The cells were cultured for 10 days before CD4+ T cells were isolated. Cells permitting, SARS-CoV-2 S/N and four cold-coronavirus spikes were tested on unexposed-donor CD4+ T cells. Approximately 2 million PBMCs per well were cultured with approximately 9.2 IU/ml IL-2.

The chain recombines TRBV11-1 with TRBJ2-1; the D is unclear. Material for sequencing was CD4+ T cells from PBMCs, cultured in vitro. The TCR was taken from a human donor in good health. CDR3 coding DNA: TGTGCCAGCAGCCCGAGACCCCCCCATGAGCAGTTCTTC. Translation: CASSPRPPHEQFF.